This T cell receptor beta chain stems from a study of T-cell reconstitution after alpha-beta-depleted transplantation in children. Germline V gene lookup returns CDR1 DFQATT and CDR2 SNEGSKA (reference sequence). The CDR3 contains 14 residues. V lost 5 bases and J lost 5, with 15 bases in between. The TCRbeta library incorporated unique molecular identifiers. Via MiXCR, TCRdb re-called the PCR reads, giving one row per CDR3 protein. Here the sample spans approximately 650,000 distinct CDR3 sequences, under 15% being singletons. Overall study results and limits: Reported findings indicate that, about two months after transplant, alpha-beta T cells came from several hundred expanded clones, which were derived from non-depleted graft cells. For some patients, TCRbeta diversity was high at day 60 because of recipient T cells and thymic progenitors that survived. T-cell counts and diversity were attributed mostly to newly produced T cells one year after transplant.

This clonotype was observed at least ten times. Its specificity is unknown. The receptor comes from a girl aged 2 to 10 with congenital amegakaryocytic thrombocytopenia, due to receive a stem cell transplant. This chain uses TRBV20-1 with TRBJ2-2; D is unresolved. Sequencing used PBMCs, obtained before TCRalphabeta/CD19-depleted stem cell transplant. CDR3 loop: CSAGELLQTGELFF. CDR3 nucleotide sequence: TGCAGTGCTGGGGAACTTCTCCAAACCGGGGAGCTGTTTTTT.